This note documents a single T cell receptor (beta chain) sequence. This sample was included in a study of blood T cell repertoires in COVID-19. Across the study: The United States, Italy and Spain supplied acute and convalescent COVID-19 samples. Nucleic acid was either cDNA or gDNA, and it came from T cells, B-cell-depleted T cells, or PBMCs.

With 2 bases clipped from V and 2 bases from J, the junction kept 6 bases outside the gene matches. The CDR3 covers 16 residues. In germline, CDR1 is LNHDA, CDR2 SQIVND (reference sequence). Authors' analysis steps: Counts of nucleated cells, estimated from reference gene primer amplification, were obtained. TCRdb keeps only in-frame clones here, not all; method: immunoSEQ multiplex PCR. V and J calls and clone size come straight from that table; D and trimming were deduced from the DNA. The data contain roughly 320,000 clones, just under 90% of them seen just once; the ten biggest clones take up approximately 6.5%. Seattle cases were enrolled at active infection and followed longitudinally.

The rearrangement joins TRBV19 to TRBJ2-1, with 7 bases matching TRBD2. The material sequenced was peripheral blood. The source of this sequence is a woman aged 45 to 65 with COVID-19, enrolled during active disease. The DNA of the CDR3 is TGTGCCAGTAGTATATCCGCCGGGACTACCTACAATGAGCAGTTCTTC. Translation gives CASSISAGTTYNEQFF.